The rows below give T cell receptor beta chains drawn from one sample of a study of shared clonotypes between healthy human individuals. Only in-frame clones appear in the TCRdb table, and some are missing; sequencing was by immunoSEQ multiplex PCR. This table has about 640,000 clones, 60% to 80% appearing once. Sample: memory CD4+ T cells sorted from blood. These receptors came from a woman aged 25-40 years in good health. CDR3s include the opening cysteine and the closing phenylalanine or tryptophan. D genes are given only for firm matches. Where a row states a size, it is once, few, many or the class of an expanded clone; other rows omit it.

V: TRBV5-1
length: 14
size: -
D: TRBD2
J: TRBJ2-5
DNA: TGCGCCAGCAGCCTGGGACTATTCCAAGAGACCCAGTACTTC
CDR3: CASSLGLFQETQYF

V: TRBV7-8
length: 15
size: -
D: -
J: TRBJ2-7
DNA: TGTGCCAGCAGCTTAAGTGCGGGGCTCCAGTACGAGCAGTACTTC
CDR3: CASSLSAGLQYEQYF

V: TRBV7-6
length: 12
size: -
D: -
J: TRBJ2-3
DNA: TGTGCCAGCAGCTTGAGCACAGATACGCAGTATTTT
CDR3: CASSLSTDTQYF

V: TRBV25-1
length: 15
size: -
D: -
J: TRBJ2-3
DNA: TGTGCCAGCAGTGACGGCCAGTCTAGCACAGATACGCAGTATTTT
CDR3: CASSDGQSSTDTQYF

V: TRBV27
length: 14
size: -
D: TRBD2
J: TRBJ2-1
DNA: TGTGCCAGCAGGAGGACTAGACCGTCGGATGAGCAGTTCTTC
CDR3: CASRRTRPSDEQFF

V: TRBV29-1
length: 17
size: many
D: TRBD2
J: TRBJ2-1
DNA: TGCAGCGTTGCCGGGACTAGCGATCAGAGCTCCTACAATGAGCAGTTCTTC
CDR3: CSVAGTSDQSSYNEQFF

V: TRBV27
length: 13
size: -
D: -
J: TRBJ2-3
DNA: TGTGCCAGCAGTTTATCACGCGGGTACACGCAGTATTTT
CDR3: CASSLSRGYTQYF

V: TRBV15
length: 15
size: -
D: -
J: TRBJ2-4
DNA: TGTGCCACCAGCAGGATTTGGGATCTCGAAAACATTCAGTACTTC
CDR3: CATSRIWDLENIQYF

V: TRBV4-1
length: 11
size: few
D: -
J: TRBJ1-4
DNA: TGCGCCAGCAGCCGTAATGAAAAACTGTTTTTT
CDR3: CASSRNEKLFF

V: TRBV9
length: 16
size: -
D: TRBD2
J: TRBJ2-1
DNA: TGTGCCAGCACCAGACTAGCGGGATCTACCTACAATGAGCAGTTCTTC
CDR3: CASTRLAGSTYNEQFF

V: TRBV2
length: 13
size: few
D: -
J: TRBJ1-1
DNA: TGTGCCAGCTCCATCGGACCGAACACTGAAGCTTTCTTT
CDR3: CASSIGPNTEAFF

V: TRBV5-1
length: 14
size: -
D: -
J: TRBJ2-3
DNA: TGCGCCAGCACCCCGGATAGCGGCACAGATACGCAGTATTTT
CDR3: CASTPDSGTDTQYF

V: TRBV5-6
length: 16
size: once
D: TRBD2
J: TRBJ2-5
DNA: TGTGCCAGCAGCTTAATAGCGGGAGGGCCCCAAGAGACCCAGTACTTC
CDR3: CASSLIAGGPQETQYF

V: TRBV11-2
length: 13
size: -
D: TRBD1
J: TRBJ1-2
DNA: TGTGCCAGCAGCTGGGACAGGCGGAGGGGCTACACCTTC
CDR3: CASSWDRRRGYTF

V: TRBV19
length: 16
size: -
D: TRBD1
J: TRBJ1-5
DNA: TGTGCCAGTAGTATCAGGACAGGGAATAGCAATCAGCCCCAGCATTTT
CDR3: CASSIRTGNSNQPQHF

V: TRBV28
length: 16
size: -
D: TRBD1
J: TRBJ1-1
DNA: TGTGCCTGTCTCTCCGGGACAGGGGGCGAAAACACTGAAGCTTTCTTT
CDR3: CACLSGTGGENTEAFF

V: TRBV18
length: 16
size: -
D: TRBD1
J: TRBJ2-1
DNA: TGTGCCAGCTCACCACCGGACAGGGGGCTTTACAATGAGCAGTTCTTC
CDR3: CASSPPDRGLYNEQFF

V: TRBV11-2
length: 15
size: -
D: -
J: TRBJ2-7
DNA: TGTGCCAGCAGCTTGGACCTAAACCCCTACTACGAGCAGTACTTC
CDR3: CASSLDLNPYYEQYF

V: TRBV28
length: 12
size: -
D: -
J: TRBJ2-5
DNA: TGTGCCAGCAGAGGGACGGCAAGGACCCAGTACTTC
CDR3: CASRGTARTQYF

V: TRBV27
length: 13
size: -
D: -
J: TRBJ2-5
DNA: TGTGCCAGCAAGTTCAGCGGTCAAGAGACCCAGTACTTC
CDR3: CASKFSGQETQYF

V: TRBV15
length: 15
size: -
D: TRBD2
J: TRBJ2-7
DNA: TGTGCCACCAGCGAAGGACTAGCGGGAGTCTACGAGCAGTACTTC
CDR3: CATSEGLAGVYEQYF

V: TRBV14
length: 17
size: -
D: -
J: TRBJ2-7
DNA: TGTGCCAGCAGCCTTGGACTAAATCCAAATCTGTTCTACGAGCAGTACTTC
CDR3: CASSLGLNPNLFYEQYF

V: TRBV27
length: 15
size: few
D: -
J: TRBJ1-3
DNA: TGTGCCAGCAGTACCCGGGCCAACTCTGGAAACACCATATATTTT
CDR3: CASSTRANSGNTIYF

V: TRBV19
length: 19
size: -
D: TRBD2
J: TRBJ2-5
DNA: TGTGCCAGTATCCCCCGAAAACGACTAGCGGGAGGGGATGAAGAGACCCAGTACTTC
CDR3: CASIPRKRLAGGDEETQYF

V: TRBV5-1
length: 15
size: many
D: TRBD2
J: TRBJ2-1
DNA: TGCGCCAGCAGCTTGAGTAGCGGGAACTACAATGAGCAGTTCTTC
CDR3: CASSLSSGNYNEQFF

V: TRBV7-9
length: 15
size: -
D: TRBD2
J: TRBJ2-3
DNA: TGTGCCAGCAGCCCGAATGCGGGGGAGTTAGTTACGGAGTATTTT
CDR3: CASSPNAGELVTEYF

V: TRBV27
length: 17
size: -
D: -
J: TRBJ1-5
DNA: TGTGCCAGCAGTCTAAGACCGACAGGTTTCGGCAATCAGCCCCAGCATTTT
CDR3: CASSLRPTGFGNQPQHF

V: TRBV19
length: 13
size: once
D: -
J: TRBJ1-1
DNA: TGTGCCAGTAAACGCGGACAGAACACTGAAGCTTTCTTT
CDR3: CASKRGQNTEAFF

V: TRBV30
length: 11
size: -
D: TRBD2
J: TRBJ2-4
DNA: TGTGCCTGGAGAGGCGGGGGGCCCCAGTACTTC
CDR3: CAWRGGGPQYF

V: TRBV11-2
length: 15
size: -
D: TRBD2
J: TRBJ2-7
DNA: TGTGCCAGCAGCATCTCCACGGGACTAGACTACGAGCAGTACTTC
CDR3: CASSISTGLDYEQYF

V: TRBV28
length: 18
size: once
D: TRBD1
J: TRBJ2-1
DNA: TGTGCCAGCAGTTTACCCCTGACAGGGGGAAGCTCCTACAATGAGCAGTTCTTC
CDR3: CASSLPLTGGSSYNEQFF

V: TRBV14
length: 14
size: -
D: -
J: TRBJ2-2
DNA: TGTGCCAGCAGCACGGACTACTACACCGGGGAGCTGTTTTTT
CDR3: CASSTDYYTGELFF

V: TRBV2
length: 15
size: -
D: TRBD1
J: TRBJ2-1
DNA: TGTGCCAGCAGTGCATGGGGACAGGGAGGGAATGAGCAGTTCTTC
CDR3: CASSAWGQGGNEQFF

V: TRBV9
length: 15
size: -
D: TRBD1
J: TRBJ2-2
DNA: TGTGCCAGCACCCCGGGGACAGGGATATCGGGGGAGCTGTTTTTT
CDR3: CASTPGTGISGELFF

V: TRBV27
length: 16
size: -
D: -
J: TRBJ2-6
DNA: TGTGCCAGCAGTTTATTGGGGGTTAGTGGGGCCAACGTCCTGACTTTC
CDR3: CASSLLGVSGANVLTF

V: TRBV27
length: 15
size: -
D: -
J: TRBJ2-2
DNA: TGTGCCAGCAGACTAGGATCCCTGAACACCGGGGAGCTGTTTTTT
CDR3: CASRLGSLNTGELFF

V: TRBV5-1
length: 12
size: few
D: -
J: TRBJ2-7
DNA: TGCGCCAGCAGCTTGGCCTCGGAGGAGCAGTACTTC
CDR3: CASSLASEEQYF

V: TRBV4-1
length: 17
size: -
D: -
J: TRBJ2-5
DNA: TGCGCCAGCAGCCAAGATAGAAGCTCCCCGGGTGGAGAGACCCAGTACTTC
CDR3: CASSQDRSSPGGETQYF

V: TRBV5-5
length: 15
size: -
D: TRBD1
J: TRBJ2-7
DNA: TGTGCCAGCAGCCGAGAGACAGGGACACGCGACGAGCAGTACTTC
CDR3: CASSRETGTRDEQYF

V: TRBV5-4
length: 15
size: -
D: -
J: TRBJ1-4
DNA: TGTGCCAGCAGCTTTAAAGGGGGTATTGATGAAAAACTGTTTTTT
CDR3: CASSFKGGIDEKLFF

V: TRBV6-6
length: 13
size: -
D: TRBD1
J: TRBJ1-2
DNA: TGTGCCAGCAGTACCCCCGGACAGGGGGCGCACACCTTC
CDR3: CASSTPGQGAHTF

V: TRBV11-2
length: 16
size: -
D: -
J: TRBJ2-3
DNA: TGTGCCAGCAGCTTAGATAATCCTGGAGCCACAGATACGCAGTATTTT
CDR3: CASSLDNPGATDTQYF

V: TRBV2
length: 14
size: once
D: -
J: TRBJ1-2
DNA: TGTGCCAGCAGTGAAGCAAGAGGGGCTGGGGGCTACACCTTC
CDR3: CASSEARGAGGYTF

V: TRBV5-1
length: 17
size: -
D: TRBD1
J: TRBJ1-1
DNA: TGCGCCAGCAGCTTCTCGACAGGGCAGGTGGTGAACACTGAAGCTTTCTTT
CDR3: CASSFSTGQVVNTEAFF

V: TRBV10-3
length: 12
size: -
D: -
J: TRBJ1-3
DNA: TGTGCCATCAGCTACTCTGGAAACACCATATATTTT
CDR3: CAISYSGNTIYF

V: TRBV30
length: 18
size: -
D: TRBD2
J: TRBJ2-7
DNA: TGTGCCTGGAGAGTTCTAGCGGGAGGATTCCCAAGACGCTACGAGCAGTACTTC
CDR3: CAWRVLAGGFPRRYEQYF

V: TRBV6-5
length: 16
size: -
D: -
J: TRBJ2-3
DNA: TGTGCCAGCAGTTACTCGTTTGCACAGAACACAGATACGCAGTATTTT
CDR3: CASSYSFAQNTDTQYF

V: TRBV11-2
length: 15
size: -
D: -
J: TRBJ2-2
DNA: TGTGCCAGCAGCCGAAGAACGGGTTTATTCGGGGAGCTGTTTTTT
CDR3: CASSRRTGLFGELFF

V: TRBV7-3
length: 15
size: -
D: -
J: TRBJ2-1
DNA: TGTGCCAGCAGCCTTGGATCGGGACTCTACAATGAGCAGTTCTTC
CDR3: CASSLGSGLYNEQFF

V: TRBV7-9
length: 16
size: -
D: TRBD1
J: TRBJ1-3
DNA: TGTGCCAGCAGCTTATACCCCCAGGGGGGTGGAAACACCATATATTTT
CDR3: CASSLYPQGGGNTIYF

V: TRBV6-1
length: 12
size: -
D: -
J: TRBJ2-4
DNA: TGTGCCAGCTACGGTAGTGAAAACATTCAGTACTTC
CDR3: CASYGSENIQYF

V: TRBV7-2
length: 16
size: -
D: TRBD2
J: TRBJ2-7
DNA: TGTGCCAGCAGCTTAGCGCGGGTAGCGGGAAAGGACGAGCAGTACTTC
CDR3: CASSLARVAGKDEQYF

V: TRBV29-1
length: 13
size: -
D: -
J: TRBJ2-4
DNA: TGCAGCGTTGAACAGGGAGCCAAAAACATTCAGTACTTC
CDR3: CSVEQGAKNIQYF